The 21 T cell receptor beta chains reported below all come from one sample, sequenced in a study of blood T cells in healthy people across ages. The use of a sample-barcoded 5' primer and a J-beta primer mix characterized a second PCR of about 7 to 12 cycles. TCRdb re-derived calls from the 5' RACE reads in MiXCR, one entry per CDR3 protein. The sample lists around 710,000 distinct CDR3 sequences, roughly 44% occurring once. The sequencing sample was made of blood. These receptors all come from a woman in her fifties or sixties in good health.

The chain links TRBV12-3 or TRBV12-4 to TRBJ2-7; D possibly uses TRBD1 or TRBD2 (5 bases each). V lost 1 base to trimming and J lost 3 bases, with 10 bases between them. This CDR3 is built from 14 residues. Here the CDR3 DNA reads TGTGCCAGCAGTTTAGACGGGACCCGCTACGAGCAGTACTTC. Its translation: CASSLDGTRYEQYF.

This clonotype was recorded at least ten times. V is TRBV20-1 and J is TRBJ2-7, with 11 bases fitting TRBD2. This CDR3 contains 14 residues. CDR1 DFQATT and CDR2 SNEGSKA come from the germline V gene (reference sequence). Losses at the gene ends were 6 bases for V and 1 base for J; bases not matched to a gene: 5. CDR3 in DNA: TGCAGTGCACAGACTAGCGGGATTTCCTACGAGCAGTACTTC. Its protein product is CSAQTSGISYEQYF.

The gene calls are TRBV2 and TRBJ2-1; TRBD1 matches at 11 bases. The J segment lost 7 bases and the V segment lost 5 bases, leaving 10 bases of the junction unmatched. There are 16 residues in the CDR3. The V gene's germline CDR1 is SNHLY and CDR2 FYNNEI. CDR3 nucleotide sequence: TGTGCCAGCAGTAAACCCCGGGACAGGGGGTTGAATGAGCAGTTCTTC. It codes for CASSKPRDRGLNEQFF.

The CDR3 nucleotides read TGCAGTGCCGGGACTGTGTCGCGGGGGAAAAGCACAGATACGCAGTATTTT. The encoded protein is CSAGTVSRGKSTDTQYF. V usage is TRBV20-1 and J usage is TRBJ2-3, with 7 bases lining up with TRBD2. V was pared by 6 bases and J by 0 bases, with 15 bases of the junction left unmatched. This CDR3 region has 17 residues. The germline V gene has CDR1 DFQATT and CDR2 SNEGSKA (reference sequence).

This clonotype showed up just a few times. The chain links TRBV20-1 to TRBJ1-1; no clear D. CDR1 DFQATT and CDR2 SNEGSKA come from the germline V gene (reference sequence). Trimming left V 4 bases short and J 2 bases short, with 14 bases between. The length of the CDR3 is 14 residues. The CDR3 loop reads CSATPFGGNTEAFF. The CDR3 DNA reads TGCAGTGCTACCCCCTTTGGTGGAAACACTGAAGCTTTCTTT.

Details on this clonotype: The germline gene is not matched at one end of the junction; a read error may be the cause. The rearrangement uses TRBV6-1 and TRBJ1-1; D perhaps matches TRBD1 (5 bases). The CDR3 is made up of 13 amino acids. Germline-derived CDR1 and CDR2 are MNHNS and SASEGT. The CDR3: CAISGHANTEAFF. The CDR3 nucleotides are TGTGCCATCAGTGGACACGCGAACACTGAAGCTTTCTTT.

A few counts support this clonotype. The rearrangement links TRBV2 to TRBJ2-3; no clear D. V shed 8 bases and J shed 5 bases, with 17 bases lying between them. The V gene's germline CDR1 is SNHLY and CDR2 FYNNEI. The CDR3 covers 14 residues. CDR3 nucleotides: TGTGCCAGCGAGGCCCGGCAAGTCATAGATACGCAGTATTTT. It encodes CASEARQVIDTQYF.

This clonotype was found a few times. The chain joins TRBV7-2 to TRBJ2-7; D may be TRBD1 (6 bases). Germline V CDR1 and CDR2: SGHTA, FQGNSA. CDR3 length equals 14 residues. The V gene lost 5 bases and the J gene lost 6 bases, with 17 bases spanning the gap. The CDR3 DNA reads TGTGCCAGCAGCACGACAGGAAGTTTTGGCGAGCAGTACTTC. It translates to CASSTTGSFGEQYF.

This clonotype was seen a few times. The J gene is TRBJ2-7, the V gene TRBV7-2, with 7 bases lining up with TRBD2. After removal of 6 bases from V and 7 bases from J, the junction contained 12 bases not matched to a gene. The CDR3 has 14 residues. Germline V CDR1 and CDR2: SGHTA, FQGNSA. The CDR3 DNA follows: TGTGCCAGCAGTCCCGGGGAGGGGCTTCGAGAGCAGTACTTC. Amino acids: CASSPGEGLREQYF.

In regard to this clonotype: This could be a read error, since a much larger clone is one nucleotide away. V usage is TRBV12-3 or TRBV12-4 and J usage is TRBJ2-3; no clear D gene. The length of the CDR3 is 14 residues. With 5 bases removed from V and 4 bases from J, the gap between germline ends came to 13 bases. The DNA of the CDR3 is TGTGCCAGCAGTCTCGCCGCGGCGGCAGATACGCAGTATTTT. Its translation: CASSLAAAADTQYF.

As regards this clonotype: An end of the junction differs from the germline gene, which may be a read error. CDR3 bases: TGCAGTGCTAGTCATCCCGGACAGGGGGGCCATGGCTACACTTTC. It yields the protein CSASHPGQGGHGYTF. This rearrangement joins TRBV20-1 to TRBJ1-2; TRBD1 matches 10 bases. This CDR3 region has 15 residues. Germline-derived CDR1 and CDR2 are DFQATT and SNEGSKA (reference sequence).

The chain links TRBV27 to TRBJ1-5, with D perhaps matching TRBD1 (6 bases). CDR1 and CDR2 (germline): MNHEY, SMNVEV (reference sequence). V lost 6 bases to trimming and J lost 0 bases, with 12 bases between them. The CDR3 runs to 15 residues. CDR3 region: CASRRTDTSNQPQHF. The DNA of the CDR3 is TGTGCCAGCAGACGGACAGATACTAGCAATCAGCCCCAGCATTTT.

This clonotype showed up just a few times. This sequence joins TRBV7-6 and TRBJ2-5; 12 bases align to TRBD2. The CDR3 has 16 amino acids. V lost 3 bases and J lost 1; bases outside the gene matches: 3. Germline assignment: CDR1 SGHVS and CDR2 FNYEAQ. The CDR3 coding sequence is TGTGCCAGCAGCTTCACTAGCGGGGGGTTCCAAGAGACCCAGTACTTC. This sequence encodes CASSFTSGGFQETQYF.

This clonotype was counted between two and nine times. The rearrangement links TRBV12-3 or TRBV12-4 to TRBJ2-5, with 8 bases matching TRBD2. Trimming took 5 bases from V and 4 from J; bases not matched to a gene: 6. The CDR3 has 14 residues. As DNA, the CDR3 is TGTGCCAGCAGTCGCGGGGGGCCGAGAGAGACCCAGTACTTC. It encodes CASSRGGPRETQYF.

This clonotype showed up many times. J is TRBJ2-5 and V is TRBV10-3; possible D gene TRBD1, 6 bases. Trimming took off 4 bases at V and 0 bases at J, with 9 bases between the two ends. CDR3 length: 14 amino acids. Germline CDR1 ENHRY, CDR2 SYGVKD. CDR3 protein: CAISGTGYQETQYF. Here the CDR3 DNA reads TGTGCCATCAGTGGTACAGGGTACCAAGAGACCCAGTACTTC.

This clonotype has only a few counts. The chain employs TRBV18 and TRBJ2-1; the D gene is possibly TRBD2 (6 bases). Per the germline V gene, CDR1 is KGHSH and CDR2 is LQKENI. The V gene lost 4 bases and the J gene lost 5 bases, with 9 bases spanning the gap. CDR3 length: 13 residues. The CDR3 nucleotides are TGTGCCAGCTCACGGGGGACTGACAATGAGCAGTTCTTC. Its protein is CASSRGTDNEQFF.

This clonotype was observed a handful of times. The chain joins TRBV27 to TRBJ1-2; tentatively, D is TRBD1 (5 bases). V was pared by 6 bases and J by 6 bases, with 11 bases between. CDR3 length: 12 residues. From germline, CDR1 is MNHEY and CDR2 SMNVEV (reference sequence). CDR3 residues: CASRGLSHGYTF. The CDR3 nucleotides are TGTGCCAGCAGGGGACTATCACATGGCTACACCTTC.

The chain joins TRBV15 to TRBJ2-5, with D possibly being TRBD1 (6 bases). Germline values: CDR1 LNHNV, CDR2 YYDKDF (reference sequence). V lost 3 bases and J lost 5, with 10 bases in between. The CDR3 has 13 amino acids. The CDR3 region is CATSSWGRETQYF. The DNA of the CDR3 is TGTGCCACCAGCAGTTGGGGGCGGGAGACCCAGTACTTC.

CDR3 sequence reads: CASSLRQGVYEQYF. The CDR3 DNA reads TGTGCCAGCAGTCTCAGACAGGGGGTCTACGAGCAGTACTTC. The chain carries TRBV27 and TRBJ2-7; 9 bases are a match to TRBD1. With 5 bases clipped from V and 3 bases from J, the junction kept 5 bases outside the gene matches. The CDR3 has 14 amino acids. The germline gives CDR1 MNHEY, CDR2 SMNVEV (reference sequence).

The chain couples TRBV7-9 to TRBJ2-1, with D perhaps TRBD1 (5 bases). The J call may be wrong; the DNA end is better matched by TRBJ2-7. The CDR3 extends over 15 amino acids. Germline CDR1 reads SEHNR; CDR2 reads FQNEAQ (reference sequence). The CDR3 bases are TGTGCCAGCAGTCCCTCTAGGGGAAACACCTACGAGCAGTACTTC. It is translated as CASSPSRGNTYEQYF.

This chain connects TRBV20-1 to TRBJ2-7, with 9 bases identical to TRBD1. The junction had 8 bases not matched to a gene; V was cut back by 3 bases and J by 5 bases. This CDR3 spans 14 amino acids. The germline gives CDR1 DFQATT, CDR2 SNEGSKA (reference sequence). DNA of the CDR3: TGCAGTGCTAGGGAGGGGACAGGGTCTAACGAGCAGTACTTC. Amino acid sequence: CSAREGTGSNEQYF.